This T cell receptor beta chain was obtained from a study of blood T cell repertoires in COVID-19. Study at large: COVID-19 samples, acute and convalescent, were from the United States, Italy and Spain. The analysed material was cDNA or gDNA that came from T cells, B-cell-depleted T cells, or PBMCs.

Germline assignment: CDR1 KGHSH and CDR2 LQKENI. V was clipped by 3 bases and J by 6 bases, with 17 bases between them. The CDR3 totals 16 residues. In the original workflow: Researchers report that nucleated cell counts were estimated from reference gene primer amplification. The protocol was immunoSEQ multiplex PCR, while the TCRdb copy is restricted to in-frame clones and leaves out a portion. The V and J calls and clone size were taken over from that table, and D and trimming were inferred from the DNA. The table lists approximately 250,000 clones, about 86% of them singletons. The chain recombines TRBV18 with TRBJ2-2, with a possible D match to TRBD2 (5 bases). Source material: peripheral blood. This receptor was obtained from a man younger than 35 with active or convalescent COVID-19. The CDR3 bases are TGTGCCAGCTCACCGAAGAATGACAAGGGAGCCGGGGAGCTGTTTTTT. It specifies CASSPKNDKGAGELFF.